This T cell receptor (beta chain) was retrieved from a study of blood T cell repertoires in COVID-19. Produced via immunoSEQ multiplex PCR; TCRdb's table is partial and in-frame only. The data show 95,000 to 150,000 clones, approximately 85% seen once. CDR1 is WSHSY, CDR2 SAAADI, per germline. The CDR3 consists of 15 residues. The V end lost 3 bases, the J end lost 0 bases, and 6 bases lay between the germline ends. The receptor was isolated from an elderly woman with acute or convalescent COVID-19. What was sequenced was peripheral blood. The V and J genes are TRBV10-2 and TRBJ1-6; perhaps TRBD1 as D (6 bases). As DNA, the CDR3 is TGCGCCAGCAGTGAAGGGGGCTCCTATAATTCACCCCTCCACTTT. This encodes CASSEGGSYNSPLHF.